The clone carrying this TCR beta chain has only one observation. Its cognate antigen is unknown. Some clones are missing from TCRdb's copy, which holds only in-frame ones; the method was immunoSEQ multiplex PCR. The table has about 52,000 clones, about three quarters seen once. The data were taken from a study of T cells in localized non-small cell lung cancer. Study-wide findings and caveats: Heterogeneity remains possible because sequencing was limited to only one tumor region. In adjacent lung appeared a median approximately 57 of the top 100 tumor clones.

Germline values: CDR1 SGHDN, CDR2 FVKESK. There are 16 residues in the CDR3. The V and J ends lost 3 bases and 3 bases respectively, with 15 bases between them. The receptor comes from a woman aged 40-75 years with stage II lung adenocarcinoma. The sequenced sample was PBMCs, obtained before any cancer treatment. The rearrangement uses TRBV14 and TRBJ2-1; the D call may be TRBD1 or TRBD2 (6 bases each). Here the CDR3 reads CASSHPRGADYNEQFF. The DNA of the CDR3 is TGTGCCAGCAGCCACCCGAGGGGGGCCGACTACAATGAGCAGTTCTTC.